This TCR beta chain was obtained from a study of control samples from healthy donors and cancer patients. This CDR3 region has 11 residues. V lost 2 bases and J lost 6, with 4 bases in between. Germline CDR1 is SGHRS and CDR2 is YFSETQ. The repertoire was sequenced with immunoSEQ multiplex PCR; TCRdb's copy has only in-frame clones and lacks some. The sample holds around 200,000 clones, about 93% seen once. The receptor comes from a man aged 18 to 29 in good health. The sample was blood. The rearrangement joins TRBV5-1 to TRBJ2-3; D uncertain. DNA for the CDR3: TGCGCCAGCAGCTTAGGTGATACGCAGTATTTT. It yields the protein CASSLGDTQYF.